This T cell receptor beta chain was identified during a study of cytomegalovirus exposure and HLA in healthy donors (TCRdb year 2017). A note on the overall study: According to an earlier analysis of 587 of the donors, about 179 million T cells yielded 117 million unique TCR beta sequences and 276 Gb of sequence data. Donor age, sex, ethnicity and CMV serostatus were collected together with the repertoire data. To decide whether each TCR beta V gene segment behaved as functional or pseudogenic, an earlier analysis of over 500 of the donors relied on high-throughput TCR beta sequencing. Among the roughly 400 genotyped donors, around 81% belonged to the genetic ancestry cluster associated with self-reported Caucasian donors. A later genetic analysis took genome-wide SNP genotypes for about three fifths of the 666 donors and used that subset as a discovery cohort. Besides the first cohort of under 700 subjects, a separate validation cohort made up of roughly 120 different subjects was used. A later analysis re-examined previously published TCR beta repertoires from more than 650 donors and added high-resolution HLA genotyping to investigate patterns of TCR occurrence. Among some 400 genotyped donors of the cohort, an average of roughly 230,000 unique TCR beta nucleotide sequences was sequenced per donor, of which 15% to 20% were non-productive. The number of donors typed differed by locus, with 629-630 for A, B, C, DRB1 and DQB1, around 560 for DQA1, some 570 for DPA1, and approximately 470 for DPB1. All discovery cohort repertoires had been generated using a single sequencing platform. A handful of DR-DQ haplotypes were treated as single units for association and clustering because of strong linkage in the cohort. The study combined high-throughput TCR immunosequencing, statistical association of individual TCRs with disease status, and machine learning to predict cytomegalovirus infection status. The study aimed to test whether signatures of past pathogen exposure could be identified by cataloging public T cell receptors. Class I and class II HLA loci were covered by the typing at four-digit resolution. The later analysis used no new phenotypic data to find candidate immune exposures, relying instead on TCR beta sequences and their occurrence across donors. The T cell repertoires of under 750 subjects were profiled by immunosequencing and related to cytomegalovirus serostatus. Approximately 310 gigabases of sequencing data and around 85 million unique TCR sequences made up an early release that covered 500 to 650 HLA-typed donors. The research as a whole found: In a later analysis, TCR association rates were found to vary across HLA loci, with the most associated TCRs seen for DRB1 alleles and the fewest for HLA-C alleles. The 87-base-pair reads could not distinguish some IMGT-functional V segments, including TRBV6-2 and TRBV6-3, so those segments were excluded. Across donors, most TCR sequences were observed very rarely, whereas some public TCRs were present in many individuals. In the study, some 160 TCR beta chains were listed as associated with cytomegalovirus. In both the original and validation cohorts, the classifier was reported to diagnose cytomegalovirus status with high specificity and sensitivity. According to a later analysis, most CMV-associated TCR beta chains appeared to be HLA-restricted, and the HLA associations seemed to be driven largely by CMV exposure. In a later genetic analysis, a missense DCLRE1C variant was associated with V-gene and J-gene trimming of TCR beta chains, and the association was replicated in an independent cohort. Correlated functional status among segregating V segments might be attributable to linkage disequilibrium, but an unknown experimental factor could not be ruled out. When HLA alleles, especially DR and DQ, strongly co-occurred, TCR associations were difficult to assign to individual alleles. CMV serostatus was the only immune exposure information available for the cohort. The sequencing pipeline was judged likely to have produced a cluster of highly shared sequence variants as a technical artifact. A few of the identified cytomegalovirus-associated TCR beta chains were confirmed in vitro to be specific for cytomegalovirus antigens. A further reported finding was that TCR beta sequences accurately predicted the HLA-A and HLA-B alleles for most subjects in the first cohort. The authors suggested that the approach could potentially be generalized to other disease states and immunological phenotypes. In a later analysis, HLA-associated TCR beta chains were found to be more clonally expanded and to have lower generation probabilities than equally common non-associated chains. At a false discovery rate of 0.05, a later analysis linked under 20,000 TCR beta sequences to specific HLA alleles. An earlier analysis of some 560 of the donors showed that most TCR beta V segments appeared in productive rearrangements either about 90% or about 30% of the time, which broadly matched IMGT annotations. Roughly uniform sequencing depth across donors was assumed in presence/absence analyses, although this assumption may not hold. Because HLA typing was unavailable for some donors at each locus, only the typed subset was used in association tests. Seventeen rarely observed V segments, including chromosome 9 orphons, were excluded from the earlier analysis of about 500 of the donors because counts were too low. Compared with the 666-donor mean, donors in an Asian-associated ancestry cluster had fewer N-insertions in productive TCRs, according to a later genetic analysis. In this cohort, only TCR beta chains were sequenced, and detectable features were limited by the absence of alpha or paired-chain data. In a later analysis, several top co-occurrence clusters were reported to appear linked to parvovirus B19, influenza, CMV and Epstein-Barr virus.

According to the germline V gene, CDR1 reads MDHEN and CDR2 reads SYDVKM. Including the terminal cysteine and phenylalanine, the CDR3 comprises 15 residues. Only CDR3 DNA is held: 45 bases, read in frame from base 1. Library generation was performed with the immunoSEQ multiplex PCR assay. For the multiplex PCR, a mixture combining 60 forward primers for TCR Vbeta segments and 13 reverse primers for TCR Jbeta segments was used. Amplification of the CDR3 region of rearranged TCR beta genes was performed with a multiplex PCR assay on genomic DNA. The Illumina HiSeq System was used to sequence the amplified TCR beta libraries as 87-base-pair reads. Regarding the original processing steps: Across the 600 to 700 repertoires, a later analysis counted around 80 million unique TCR beta chains, around 10 million of which were shared by at least two donors. Raw reads were error-corrected and collapsed into unique sequences with a nearest-neighbor algorithm that merged closely related sequences to remove PCR and sequencing errors. V, D and J gene segments were assigned by aligning CDR3 sequences to IMGT reference sequences. Each retained sequence needed at least a six-nucleotide match to both a V gene segment and a J gene segment. Rearrangements were called productive when the CDR3 lacked stop codons and stayed in frame with V and J; all others were non-productive. CDR3 was defined according to IMGT convention as the region running from the second conserved V-encoded cysteine to the conserved J-encoded phenylalanine. In an earlier analysis of 500 to 650 of the donors, sequences lacking an unambiguous match to a single V gene segment were excluded. An earlier analysis of fewer than 650 of the donors classified V segments as functional when productive rearrangements were above 56.7% and as segregating when the standard deviation between donors was above 5%. To diagnose cytomegalovirus status from the catalog of TCR beta chain sequences, a statistical classification framework was built. A later analysis assigned V and J genes by comparing TCR nucleotide sequences with IMGT/GENE-DB human TR gene sequences. Using the TCRdist pipeline, a later analysis assigned CDR3 sequences along with most-parsimonious VDJ recombination scenarios. In a later analysis, each TCR beta chain was defined by its CDR3 amino acid sequence together with its V-gene family, and reads without a unique V-gene family were excluded. In a later analysis, 550 to 650 highly shared, low-generation-probability nucleotide sequences were removed to address suspected cross-contamination and a sequencing artifact. A later analysis calculated a clonal expansion index for each public chain from normalized within-repertoire ranks of inferred template counts. Generation probabilities in a later analysis came from a VDJ recombination model fitted to out-of-frame rearrangements, and those results were checked against IGoR. A later analysis scored TCR-TCR, TCR-HLA and TCR-CMV co-occurrence with hypergeometric tests, applying a repertoire-size bias correction to TCR pairs. To estimate false discovery rates, a later analysis permuted the HLA or CMV assignments 20 times. In a later analysis, co-occurring TCRs were grouped using DBSCAN, and TCRdist sequence similarity was added for clustering within HLA-allele-positive subsets. Co-occurrence clustering excluded repertoires with fewer than 30,000 or more than 120,000 public chains, plus five with anomalous nucleotide sharing. TCRdb limited this immuneACCESS table to in-frame rearrangements with V and J called. A share of clones is missing; checked studies link under half to unresolved V genes, and the rest is unexplained. That table supplies the V and J calls and clone size; D and trimming were determined from the DNA. The sample profile shows 150,000 to 200,000 clones; around 63% of them were found once. Of the sample, less than 5% is held by the ten largest clones.

On this clone itself: It lacks a known antigen. Base-call qualities are not available, and no considerably larger clone is one nucleotide away.

The cohort comprised 550 to 700 healthy bone marrow donors. All cohort members were sampled while nominally healthy, although unrecorded immune exposures were likely present. The donor tested CMV seropositive, placing the donor among the roughly 270 seropositive members of the cohort. Every donor gave a peripheral blood sample, and the peripheral blood mononuclear cells from that sample were used for TCR beta sequencing. Genomic DNA was extracted from the blood cell samples with the Qiagen DNeasy Blood Extraction Kit. The chain is assembled from TRBV28 and TRBJ2-5; the junction holds 9 bases that match TRBD2. The end of the DNA aligns better with TRBJ2-7, so the J call may be wrong. Sequencing input: PBMCs. This clonotype was sampled from a young woman in good health and CMV-seropositive. The nucleotides read TGTGCCAGCAGTTTTGGCGCGGGAGGGGGCTACGAGCAGTACTTC. Its protein product is CASSFGAGGGYEQYF.